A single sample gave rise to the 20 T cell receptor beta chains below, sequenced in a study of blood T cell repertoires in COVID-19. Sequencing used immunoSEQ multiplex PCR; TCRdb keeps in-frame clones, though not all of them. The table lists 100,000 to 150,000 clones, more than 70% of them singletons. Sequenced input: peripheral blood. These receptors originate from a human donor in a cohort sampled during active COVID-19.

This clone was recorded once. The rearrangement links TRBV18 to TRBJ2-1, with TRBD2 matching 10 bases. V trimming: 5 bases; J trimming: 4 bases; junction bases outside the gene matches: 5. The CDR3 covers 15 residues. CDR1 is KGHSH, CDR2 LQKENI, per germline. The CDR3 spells CASSSRLAGYNEQFF. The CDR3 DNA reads TGTGCCAGCTCATCGCGACTAGCGGGTTACAATGAGCAGTTCTTC.

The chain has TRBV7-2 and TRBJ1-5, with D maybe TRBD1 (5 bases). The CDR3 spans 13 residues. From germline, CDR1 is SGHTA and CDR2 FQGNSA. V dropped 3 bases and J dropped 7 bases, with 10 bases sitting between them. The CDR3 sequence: CASSFGAGQPQHF. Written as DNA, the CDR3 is TGTGCCAGCAGCTTCGGGGCGGGGCAGCCCCAGCATTTT.

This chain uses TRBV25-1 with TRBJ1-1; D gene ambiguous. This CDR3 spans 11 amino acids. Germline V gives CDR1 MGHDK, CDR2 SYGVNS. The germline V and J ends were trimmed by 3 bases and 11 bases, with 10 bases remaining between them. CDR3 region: CASSENRRAFF. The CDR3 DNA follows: TGTGCCAGCAGTGAGAACCGGAGGGCTTTCTTT.

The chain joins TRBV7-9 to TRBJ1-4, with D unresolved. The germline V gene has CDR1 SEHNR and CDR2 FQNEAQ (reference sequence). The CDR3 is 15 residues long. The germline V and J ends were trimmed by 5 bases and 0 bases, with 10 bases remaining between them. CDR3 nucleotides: TGTGCCAGCAGCCCCGGAGTTACAACTAATGAAAAACTGTTTTTT. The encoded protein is CASSPGVTTNEKLFF. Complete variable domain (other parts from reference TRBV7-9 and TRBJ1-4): DTGVSQNPRHKITKRGQNVTFRCDPISEHNRLYWYRQTLGQGPEFLTYFQNEAQLEKSRLLSDRFSAERPKGSFSTLEIQRTEQGDSAMYLCASSPGVTTNEKLFFGSGTQLSVL.

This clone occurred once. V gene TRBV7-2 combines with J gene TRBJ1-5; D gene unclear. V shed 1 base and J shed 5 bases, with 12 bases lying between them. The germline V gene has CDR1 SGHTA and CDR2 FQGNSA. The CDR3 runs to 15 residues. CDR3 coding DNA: TGTGCCAGCAGCTTAGACAGCACAACCTATCAGCCCCAGCATTTT. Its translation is CASSLDSTTYQPQHF.

CDR3 protein: CASSTLPQGSGYEQYF. CDR3 bases: TGTGCCAGTAGTACCCTCCCCCAGGGCTCCGGCTACGAGCAGTACTTC. The chain employs TRBV19 and TRBJ2-7; TRBD1 is a possible D gene (5 bases). Germline-derived CDR1 and CDR2 are LNHDA and SQIVND (reference sequence). The CDR3 loop spans 16 amino acids. Trimming removed 4 bases from V and 3 bases from J, with 19 bases in between. Filled out from reference TRBV19 and TRBJ2-7, the complete variable domain reads DGGITQSPKYLFRKEGQNVTLSCEQNLNHDAMYWYRQDPGQGLRLIYYSQIVNDFQKGDIAEGYSVSREKKESFPLTVTSAQKNPTAFYLCASSTLPQGSGYEQYFGPGTRLTVT.

CDR3 nucleotide sequence: TGTGCCAGCAGTCTACCCCACAGGAACACTGAAGCTTTCTTT. It encodes CASSLPHRNTEAFF. The J gene is TRBJ1-1, the V gene TRBV28; no firm D call. The CDR3 runs to 14 residues. Looked up from germline, CDR1 is MDHEN and CDR2 is SYDVKM. V shed 5 bases and J shed 1 base, with 11 bases lying between them.

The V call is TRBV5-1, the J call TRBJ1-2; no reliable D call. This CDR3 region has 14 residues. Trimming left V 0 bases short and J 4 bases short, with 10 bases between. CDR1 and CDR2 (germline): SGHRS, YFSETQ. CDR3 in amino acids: CASSLDPGIYGYTF. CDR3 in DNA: TGCGCCAGCAGCTTGGACCCCGGGATCTATGGCTACACCTTC.

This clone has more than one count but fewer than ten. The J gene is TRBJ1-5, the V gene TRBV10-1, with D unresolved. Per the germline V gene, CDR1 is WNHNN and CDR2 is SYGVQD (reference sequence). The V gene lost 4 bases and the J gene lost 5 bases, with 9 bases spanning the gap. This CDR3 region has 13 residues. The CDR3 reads CASSGSLDQPQHF. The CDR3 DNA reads TGCGCCAGCAGTGGCAGCCTAGATCAGCCCCAGCATTTT.

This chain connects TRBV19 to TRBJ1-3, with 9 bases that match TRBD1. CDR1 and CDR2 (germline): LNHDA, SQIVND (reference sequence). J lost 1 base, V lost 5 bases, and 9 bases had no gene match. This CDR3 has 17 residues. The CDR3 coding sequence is TGTGCCAGTAGTTCCCCGGGACAGGGTCCTTCTGGAAACACCATATATTTT. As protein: CASSSPGQGPSGNTIYF.

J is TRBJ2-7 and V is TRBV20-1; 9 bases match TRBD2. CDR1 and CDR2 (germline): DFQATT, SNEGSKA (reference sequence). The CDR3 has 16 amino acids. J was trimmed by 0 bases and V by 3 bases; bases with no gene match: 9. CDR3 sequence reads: CSASGLARANSYEQYF. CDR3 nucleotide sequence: TGCAGTGCTAGTGGACTAGCGAGAGCAAACTCCTACGAGCAGTACTTC.

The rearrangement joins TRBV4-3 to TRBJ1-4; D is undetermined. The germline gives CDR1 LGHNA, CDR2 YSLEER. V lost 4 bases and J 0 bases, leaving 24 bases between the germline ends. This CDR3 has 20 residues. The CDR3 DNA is TGCGCCAGCAGCCCCCACATTTATATCCAAAACGTTGCAACTAATGAAAAACTGTTTTTT. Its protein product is CASSPHIYIQNVATNEKLFF.

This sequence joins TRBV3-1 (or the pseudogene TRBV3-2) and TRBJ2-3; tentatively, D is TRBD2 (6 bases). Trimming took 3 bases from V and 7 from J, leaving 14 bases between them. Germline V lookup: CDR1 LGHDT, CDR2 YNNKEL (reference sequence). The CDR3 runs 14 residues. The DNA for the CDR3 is TGTGCCAGCAGCCAGGGGGACTCCCCAAATACGCAGTATTTT. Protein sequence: CASSQGDSPNTQYF.

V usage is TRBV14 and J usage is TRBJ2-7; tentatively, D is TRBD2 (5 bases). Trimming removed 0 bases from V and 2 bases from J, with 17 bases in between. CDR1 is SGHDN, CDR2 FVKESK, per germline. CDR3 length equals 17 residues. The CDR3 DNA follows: TGTGCCAGCAGCCAAGATCTCTCCCCGGGATACGCCTACGAGCAGTACTTC. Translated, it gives CASSQDLSPGYAYEQYF.

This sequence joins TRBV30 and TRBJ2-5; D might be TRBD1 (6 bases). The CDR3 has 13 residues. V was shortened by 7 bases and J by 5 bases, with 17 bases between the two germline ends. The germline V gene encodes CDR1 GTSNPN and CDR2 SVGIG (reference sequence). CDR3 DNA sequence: TGTGCCTTTGCAGGGGATATAGCGGAGACCCAGTACTTC. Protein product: CAFAGDIAETQYF.

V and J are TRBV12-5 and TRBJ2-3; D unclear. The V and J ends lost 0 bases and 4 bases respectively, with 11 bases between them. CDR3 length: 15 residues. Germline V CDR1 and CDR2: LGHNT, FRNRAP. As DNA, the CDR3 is TGTGCTAGTGGTTTGGTAACACAACACCCAGATACGCAGTATTTT. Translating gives CASGLVTQHPDTQYF.

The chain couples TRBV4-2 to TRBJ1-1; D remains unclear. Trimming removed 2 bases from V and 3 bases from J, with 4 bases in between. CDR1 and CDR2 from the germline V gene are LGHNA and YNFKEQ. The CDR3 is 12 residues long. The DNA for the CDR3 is TGTGCCAGCAGCCAAACGGACACTGAAGCTTTCTTT. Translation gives CASSQTDTEAFF.

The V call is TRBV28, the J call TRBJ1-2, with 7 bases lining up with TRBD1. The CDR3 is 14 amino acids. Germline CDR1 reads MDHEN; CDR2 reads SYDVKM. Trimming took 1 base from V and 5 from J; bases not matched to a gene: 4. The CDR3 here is CASSLSDRLYGYTF. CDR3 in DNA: TGTGCCAGCAGTTTATCGGACAGGCTGTATGGCTACACCTTC.

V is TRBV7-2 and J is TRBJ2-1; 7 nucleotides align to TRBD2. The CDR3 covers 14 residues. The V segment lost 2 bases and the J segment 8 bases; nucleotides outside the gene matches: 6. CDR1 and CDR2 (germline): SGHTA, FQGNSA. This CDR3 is CASSLLGGSYEQFF. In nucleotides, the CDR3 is TGTGCCAGCAGCTTACTGGGCGGGAGCTATGAGCAGTTCTTC. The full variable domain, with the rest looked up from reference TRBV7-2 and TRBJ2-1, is GAGVSQSPSNKVTEKGKDVELRCDPISGHTALYWYRQSLGQGLEFLIYFQGNSAPDKSGLPSDRFSAERTGGSVSTLTIQRTQQEDSAVYLCASSLLGGSYEQFFGPGTRLTVL.

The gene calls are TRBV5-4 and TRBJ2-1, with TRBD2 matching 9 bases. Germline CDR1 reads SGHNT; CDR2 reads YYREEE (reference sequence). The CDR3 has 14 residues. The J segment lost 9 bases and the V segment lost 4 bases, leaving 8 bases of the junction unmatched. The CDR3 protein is CASSPREGLGEQFF. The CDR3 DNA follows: TGTGCCAGCAGCCCGCGGGAGGGCCTGGGTGAGCAGTTCTTC.